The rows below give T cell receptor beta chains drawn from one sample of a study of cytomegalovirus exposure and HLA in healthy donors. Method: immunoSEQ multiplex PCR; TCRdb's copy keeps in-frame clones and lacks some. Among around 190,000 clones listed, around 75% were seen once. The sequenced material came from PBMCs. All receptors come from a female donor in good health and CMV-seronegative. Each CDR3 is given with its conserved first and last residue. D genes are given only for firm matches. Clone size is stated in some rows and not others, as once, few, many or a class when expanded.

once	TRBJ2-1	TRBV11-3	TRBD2	CASSLLLAGASSSSYNEQFF	TGTGCCAGCAGCTTATTGCTAGCGGGGGCCTCATCGAGCTCCTACAATGAGCAGTTCTTC
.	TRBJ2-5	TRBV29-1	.	CSGGNVKQETQYF	TGCAGCGGGGGCAACGTAAAGCAAGAGACCCAGTACTTC
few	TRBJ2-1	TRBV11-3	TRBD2	CASTARSGGGNEQFF	TGTGCCAGCACCGCCCGGTCGGGGGGAGGGAATGAGCAGTTCTTC
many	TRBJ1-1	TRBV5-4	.	CASSSSRGIMNTEAFF	TGTGCCAGCAGCTCTAGTAGGGGGATTATGAACACTGAAGCTTTCTTT
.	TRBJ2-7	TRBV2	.	CASKRLANNEQYF	TGTGCCAGCAAACGGCTAGCGAACAACGAGCAGTACTTC
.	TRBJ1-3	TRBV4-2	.	CASSRNRDRNTIYF	TGTGCCAGCAGCCGAAACAGGGACAGAAACACCATATATTTT
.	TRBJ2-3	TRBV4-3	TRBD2	CASSPLPSGATDTQYF	TGCGCCAGCAGCCCCCTCCCTAGCGGAGCCACAGATACGCAGTATTTT
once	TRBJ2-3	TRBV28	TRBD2	CASSTPGLANADTQYF	TGTGCCAGCAGCACACCGGGACTAGCGAACGCAGATACGCAGTATTTT
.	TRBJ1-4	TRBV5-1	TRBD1	CASSLVFPGGLSNEKLFF	TGCGCCAGCAGCTTGGTTTTCCCAGGGGGCTTGTCTAATGAAAAACTGTTTTTT
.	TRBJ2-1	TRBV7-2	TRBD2	CASTFSGVSSYNEQFF	TGTGCCAGCACCTTTAGCGGGGTGAGCTCCTACAATGAGCAGTTCTTC
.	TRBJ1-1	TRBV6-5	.	CASSYPLREMNTEAFF	TGTGCCAGCAGTTACCCCCTCAGGGAAATGAACACTGAAGCTTTCTTT
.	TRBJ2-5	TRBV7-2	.	CASSSSVQETQYF	TGTGCCAGCAGCTCTAGCGTGCAAGAGACCCAGTACTTC
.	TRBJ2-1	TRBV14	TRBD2	CASSQGTSEYNEQFF	TGTGCCAGCAGCCAAGGGACTAGCGAGTACAATGAGCAGTTCTTC
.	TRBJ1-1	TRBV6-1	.	CASSKGGTEAFF	TGTGCCAGCTCAAAAGGGGGTACTGAAGCTTTCTTT
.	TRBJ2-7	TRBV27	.	CASSVTGHLSYEQYF	TGTGCCAGCAGTGTAACGGGACACCTCTCCTACGAGCAGTACTTC
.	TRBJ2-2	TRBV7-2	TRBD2	CASSELAGGTGELFF	TGTGCCAGCAGCGAACTAGCGGGAGGGACCGGGGAGCTGTTTTTT
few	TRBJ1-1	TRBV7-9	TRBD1	CASRDRKNTEAFF	TGTGCCAGCAGGGACAGGAAGAACACTGAAGCTTTCTTT
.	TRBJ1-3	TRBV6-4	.	CASSREHLSGNTIYF	TGTGCCAGCTCTAGAGAACACCTCTCTGGAAACACCATATATTTT
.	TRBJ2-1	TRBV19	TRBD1	CASELGTGILFF	TGTGCCAGTGAGTTAGGGACAGGGATTTTGTTCTTC
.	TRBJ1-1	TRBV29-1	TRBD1	CSVENRGSQAFF	TGCAGCGTTGAAAACAGGGGTTCACAAGCTTTCTTT
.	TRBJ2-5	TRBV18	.	CASSPTSGGETQYF	TGTGCCAGCTCACCGACCTCAGGGGGGGAGACCCAGTACTTC
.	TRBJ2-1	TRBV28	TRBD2	CASSLGLADYNEQFF	TGTGCCAGCAGTTTGGGACTAGCGGACTACAATGAGCAGTTCTTC
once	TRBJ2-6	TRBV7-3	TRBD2	CASGTSGPSGANVLTF	TGTGCCAGCGGGACTAGCGGACCCTCTGGGGCCAACGTCCTGACTTTC
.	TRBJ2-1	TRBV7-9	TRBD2	CSSRGGRAGNEQFF	TGTTCCAGCAGAGGCGGGAGGGCGGGGAATGAGCAGTTCTTC
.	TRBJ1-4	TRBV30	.	CAWSRGTNEKLFF	TGTGCCTGGAGCCGGGGAACTAATGAAAAACTGTTTTTT
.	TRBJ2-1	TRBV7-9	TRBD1	CASSGTGTGEIGSYNEQFF	TGTGCCAGCAGCGGCACCGGGACAGGGGAAATCGGGTCCTACAATGAGCAGTTCTTC
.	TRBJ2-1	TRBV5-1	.	CASSNKNSYNEQFF	TGCGCCAGCAGCAACAAGAACTCCTACAATGAGCAGTTCTTC
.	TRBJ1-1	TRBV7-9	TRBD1	CASSSTGTGGLNTEAFF	TGTGCCAGCAGCTCCACCGGGACAGGGGGCTTGAACACTGAAGCTTTCTTT
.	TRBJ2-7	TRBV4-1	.	CASSQASPGGYEQYF	TGCGCCAGCAGCCAAGCGTCGCCTGGGGGGTACGAGCAGTACTTC
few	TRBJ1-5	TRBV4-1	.	CASSQLRDQPQHF	TGCGCCAGCAGCCAGTTGAGGGATCAGCCCCAGCATTTT
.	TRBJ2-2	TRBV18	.	CASSPPLLNTGELFF	TGTGCCAGCTCACCACCACTCCTGAACACCGGGGAGCTGTTTTTT
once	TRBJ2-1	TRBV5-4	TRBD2	CASSLERENEQFF	TGTGCCAGCAGCTTGGAGCGGGAGAATGAGCAGTTCTTC